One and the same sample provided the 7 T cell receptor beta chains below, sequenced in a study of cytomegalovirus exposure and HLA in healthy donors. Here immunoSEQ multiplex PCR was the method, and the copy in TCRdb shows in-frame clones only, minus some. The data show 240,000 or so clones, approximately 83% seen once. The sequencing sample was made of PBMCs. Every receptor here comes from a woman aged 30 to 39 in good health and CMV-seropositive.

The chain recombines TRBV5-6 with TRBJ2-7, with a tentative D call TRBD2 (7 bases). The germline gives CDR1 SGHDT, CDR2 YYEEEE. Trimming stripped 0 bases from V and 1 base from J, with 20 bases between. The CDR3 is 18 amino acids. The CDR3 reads CASSLAWGGGIFSYEQYF. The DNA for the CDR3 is TGTGCCAGCAGCTTGGCTTGGGGGGGCGGGATTTTTTCCTACGAGCAGTACTTC.

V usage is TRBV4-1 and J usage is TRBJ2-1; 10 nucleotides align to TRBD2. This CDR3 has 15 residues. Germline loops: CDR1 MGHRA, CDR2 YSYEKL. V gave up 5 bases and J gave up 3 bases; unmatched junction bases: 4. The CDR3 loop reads CASSDGLAVYNEQFF. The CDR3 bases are TGCGCCAGCAGCGACGGACTAGCGGTCTACAATGAGCAGTTCTTC.

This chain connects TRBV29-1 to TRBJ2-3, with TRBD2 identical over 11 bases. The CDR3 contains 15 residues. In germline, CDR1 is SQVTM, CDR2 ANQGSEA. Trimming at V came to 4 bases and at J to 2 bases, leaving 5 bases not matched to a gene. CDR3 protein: CSVAGTSGYTDTQYF. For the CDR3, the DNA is TGCAGCGTTGCGGGGACTAGCGGTTACACAGATACGCAGTATTTT.

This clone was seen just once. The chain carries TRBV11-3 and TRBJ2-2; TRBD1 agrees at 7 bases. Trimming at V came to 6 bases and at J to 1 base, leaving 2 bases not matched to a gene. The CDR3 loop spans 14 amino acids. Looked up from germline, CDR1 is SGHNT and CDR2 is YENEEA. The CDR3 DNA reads TGTGCCAGCAGACGGACAGGGAACACCGGGGAGCTGTTTTTT. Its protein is CASRRTGNTGELFF.

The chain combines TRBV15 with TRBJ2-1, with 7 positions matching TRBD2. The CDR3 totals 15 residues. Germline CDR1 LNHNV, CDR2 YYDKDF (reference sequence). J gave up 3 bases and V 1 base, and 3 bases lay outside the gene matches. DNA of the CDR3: TGTGCCACCAGCAGAGGGGGAGGGCGCTACAATGAGCAGTTCTTC. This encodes CATSRGGGRYNEQFF.

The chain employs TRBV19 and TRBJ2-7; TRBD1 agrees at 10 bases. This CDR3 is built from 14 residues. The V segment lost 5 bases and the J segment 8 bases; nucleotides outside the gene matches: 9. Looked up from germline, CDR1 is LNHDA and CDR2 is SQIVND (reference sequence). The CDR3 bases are TGTGCCAGTAGTCCTGGGACAGGGGCCTCCAAGCAGTACTTC. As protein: CASSPGTGASKQYF. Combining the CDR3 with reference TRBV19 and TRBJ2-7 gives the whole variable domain DGGITQSPKYLFRKEGQNVTLSCEQNLNHDAMYWYRQDPGQGLRLIYYSQIVNDFQKGDIAEGYSVSREKKESFPLTVTSAQKNPTAFYLCASSPGTGASKQYFGPGTRLTVT.

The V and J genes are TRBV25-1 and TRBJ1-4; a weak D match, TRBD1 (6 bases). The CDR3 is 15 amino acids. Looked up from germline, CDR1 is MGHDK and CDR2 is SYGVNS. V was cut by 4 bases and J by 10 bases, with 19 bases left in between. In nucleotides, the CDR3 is TGTGCCAGCAGTGGTACCGGGGGGCTTTTGAGAAAACTGTTTTTT. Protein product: CASSGTGGLLRKLFF.